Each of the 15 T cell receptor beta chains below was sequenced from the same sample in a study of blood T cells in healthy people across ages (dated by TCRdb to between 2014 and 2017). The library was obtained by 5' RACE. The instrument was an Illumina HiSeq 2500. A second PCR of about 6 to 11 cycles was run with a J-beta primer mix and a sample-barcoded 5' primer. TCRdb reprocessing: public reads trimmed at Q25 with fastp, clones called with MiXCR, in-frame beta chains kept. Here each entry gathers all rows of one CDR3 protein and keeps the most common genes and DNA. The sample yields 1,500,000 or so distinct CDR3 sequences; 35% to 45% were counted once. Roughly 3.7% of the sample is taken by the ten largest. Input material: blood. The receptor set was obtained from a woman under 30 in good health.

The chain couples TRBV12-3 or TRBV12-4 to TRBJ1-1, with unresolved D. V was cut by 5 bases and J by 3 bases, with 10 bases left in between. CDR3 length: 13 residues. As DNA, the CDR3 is TGTGCCAGCAGTGTAGTACGGCACACTGAAGCTTTCTTT. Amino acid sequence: CASSVVRHTEAFF.

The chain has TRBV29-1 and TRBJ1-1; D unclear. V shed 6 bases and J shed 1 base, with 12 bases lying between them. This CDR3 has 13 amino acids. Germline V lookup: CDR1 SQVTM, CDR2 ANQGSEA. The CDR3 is CSVSGSPNTEAFF. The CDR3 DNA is TGCAGCGTATCCGGGAGCCCGAACACTGAAGCTTTCTTT.

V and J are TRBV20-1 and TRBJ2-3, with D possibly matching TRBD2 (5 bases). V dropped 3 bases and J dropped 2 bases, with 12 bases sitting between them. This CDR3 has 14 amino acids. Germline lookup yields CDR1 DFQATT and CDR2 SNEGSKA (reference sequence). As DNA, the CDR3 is TGCAGTGCTAGCGGACCAGCGGTCACAGATACGCAGTATTTT. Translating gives CSASGPAVTDTQYF.

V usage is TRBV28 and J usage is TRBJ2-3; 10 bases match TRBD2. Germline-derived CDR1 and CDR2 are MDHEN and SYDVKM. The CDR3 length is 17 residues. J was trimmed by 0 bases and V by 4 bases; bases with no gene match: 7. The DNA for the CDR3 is TGTGCCAGCAGTTACCCGGGACTAGCGATAAGCACAGATACGCAGTATTTT. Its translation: CASSYPGLAISTDTQYF. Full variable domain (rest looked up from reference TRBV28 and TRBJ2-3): DVKVTQSSRYLVKRTGEKVFLECVQDMDHENMFWYRQDPGLGLRLIYFSYDVKMKEKGDIPEGYSVSREKKERFSLILESASTNQTSMYLCASSYPGLAISTDTQYFGPGTRLTVL.

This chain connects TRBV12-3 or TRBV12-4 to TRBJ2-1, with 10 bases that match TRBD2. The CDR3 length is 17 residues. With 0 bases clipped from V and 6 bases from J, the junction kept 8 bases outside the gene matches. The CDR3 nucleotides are TGTGCCAGCAGTTTAGCCCACGGGACTAGCGTTCCCAATGAGCAGTTCTTC. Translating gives CASSLAHGTSVPNEQFF.

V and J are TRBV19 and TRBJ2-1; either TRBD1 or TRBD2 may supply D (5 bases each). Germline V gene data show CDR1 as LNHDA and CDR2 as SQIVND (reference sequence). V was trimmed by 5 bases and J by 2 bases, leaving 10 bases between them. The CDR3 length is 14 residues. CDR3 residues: CASSRDPTYNEQFF. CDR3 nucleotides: TGTGCCAGTAGTCGGGACCCAACCTACAATGAGCAGTTCTTC.

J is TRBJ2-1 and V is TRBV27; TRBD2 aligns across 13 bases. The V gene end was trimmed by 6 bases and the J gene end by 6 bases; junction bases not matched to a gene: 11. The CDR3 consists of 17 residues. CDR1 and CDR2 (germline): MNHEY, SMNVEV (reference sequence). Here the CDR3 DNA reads TGTGCCAGCAGCCCGGGACTAGCGGGGATCCTAATCAATGAGCAGTTCTTC. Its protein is CASSPGLAGILINEQFF.

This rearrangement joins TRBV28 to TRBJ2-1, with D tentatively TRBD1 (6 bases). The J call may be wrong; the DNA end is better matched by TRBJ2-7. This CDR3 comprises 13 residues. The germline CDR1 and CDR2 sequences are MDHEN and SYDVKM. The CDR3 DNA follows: TGTGCCAGCAGTTTCCAGGGGTGGGACGAGCAGTACTTC. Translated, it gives CASSFQGWDEQYF.

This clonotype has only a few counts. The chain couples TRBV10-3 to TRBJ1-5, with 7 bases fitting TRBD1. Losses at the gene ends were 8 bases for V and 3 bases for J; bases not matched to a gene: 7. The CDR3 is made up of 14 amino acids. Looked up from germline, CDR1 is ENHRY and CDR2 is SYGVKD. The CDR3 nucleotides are TGTGCCATCTCAGGGGGGTCGGACAATCAGCCCCAGCATTTT. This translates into CAISGGSDNQPQHF.

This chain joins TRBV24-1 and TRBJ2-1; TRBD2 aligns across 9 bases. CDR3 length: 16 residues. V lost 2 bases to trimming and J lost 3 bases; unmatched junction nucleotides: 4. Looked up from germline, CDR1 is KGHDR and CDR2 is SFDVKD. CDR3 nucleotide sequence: TGTGCCACCAGTGATTGGGGGACTAGCAGCTACAATGAGCAGTTCTTC. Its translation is CATSDWGTSSYNEQFF.

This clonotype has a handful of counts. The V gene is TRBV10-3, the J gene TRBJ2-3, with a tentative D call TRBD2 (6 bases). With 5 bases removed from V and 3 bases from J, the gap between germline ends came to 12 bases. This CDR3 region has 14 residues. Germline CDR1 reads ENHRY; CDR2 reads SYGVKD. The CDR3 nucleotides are TGTGCCATCAGTCCGGGACTCGCGACAGATACGCAGTATTTT. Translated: CAISPGLATDTQYF.

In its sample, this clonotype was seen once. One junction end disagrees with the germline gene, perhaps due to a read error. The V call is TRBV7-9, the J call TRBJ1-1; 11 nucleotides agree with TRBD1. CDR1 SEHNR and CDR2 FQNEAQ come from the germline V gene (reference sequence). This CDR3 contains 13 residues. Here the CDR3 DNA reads TGTGCCAGCAGACGGACAGGGGGCACTGAAGCTTCCTTT. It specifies CASRRTGGTEASF.

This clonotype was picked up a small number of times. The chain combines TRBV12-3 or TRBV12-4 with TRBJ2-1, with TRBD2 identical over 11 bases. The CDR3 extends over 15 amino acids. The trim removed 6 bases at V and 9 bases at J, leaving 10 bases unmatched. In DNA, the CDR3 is TGTGCCAGCAGCGCGCTAGCGGGGGGTTATGGTGAGCAGTTCTTC. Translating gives CASSALAGGYGEQFF.

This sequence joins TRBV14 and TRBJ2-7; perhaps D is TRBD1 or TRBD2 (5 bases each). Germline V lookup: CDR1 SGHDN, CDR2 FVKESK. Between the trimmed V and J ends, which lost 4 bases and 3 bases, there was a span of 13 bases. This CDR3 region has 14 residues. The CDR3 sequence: CASSRPGTRYEQYF. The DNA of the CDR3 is TGTGCCAGCAGCCGACCCGGGACCCGCTACGAGCAGTACTTC.

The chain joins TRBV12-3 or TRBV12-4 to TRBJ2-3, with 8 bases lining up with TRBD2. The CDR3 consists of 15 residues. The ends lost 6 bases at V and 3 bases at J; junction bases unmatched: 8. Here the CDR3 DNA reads TGTGCCAGCAGACCGGGACTAGTGGTTACAGATACGCAGTATTTT. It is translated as CASRPGLVVTDTQYF.